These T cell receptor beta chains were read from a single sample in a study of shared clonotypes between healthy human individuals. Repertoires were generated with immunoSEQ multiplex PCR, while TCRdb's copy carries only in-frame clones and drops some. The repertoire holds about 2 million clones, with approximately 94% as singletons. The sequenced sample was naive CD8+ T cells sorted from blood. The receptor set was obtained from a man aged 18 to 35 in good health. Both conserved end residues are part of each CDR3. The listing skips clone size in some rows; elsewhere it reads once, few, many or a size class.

CAWTPDPGFSYEQYF	TRBJ2-7	-	TRBV30
CASSQDRDRTYEQYF	TRBJ2-7	once	TRBV4-3
CASSLVGVSYNEQFF	TRBJ2-1	once	TRBV7-9
CACNAGAGYTF	TRBJ1-2	-	TRBV30
CASSLGRQGFGGYTF	TRBJ1-2	-	TRBV11-2
CASRDPVADNEQFF	TRBJ2-1	-	TRBV2
CASSPSPGSGNTIYF	TRBJ1-3	-	TRBV4-1
CASSVGGRGEWEKAFF	TRBJ1-1	-	TRBV9
CASSEIGAGDEQFF	TRBJ2-1	-	TRBV6-1
CASSPGLAGFYEQYF	TRBJ2-7	-	TRBV5-1
CASSSLEGLAGEQFF	TRBJ2-1	-	TRBV10-2
CASSASSYNEQFF	TRBJ2-1	-	TRBV18
CASSDFQEITDTQYF	TRBJ2-3	-	TRBV27
CASSRGTEAFF	TRBJ1-1	-	TRBV19
CASSWTGGEGTGELFF	TRBJ2-2	-	TRBV6-5
CASSFGMLGEQYF	TRBJ2-7	-	TRBV5-1
CASSLGSNYEQYF	TRBJ2-7	-	TRBV27
CASSQDLENGYGYTF	TRBJ1-2	-	TRBV4-1
CAVQGVVGTEAFF	TRBJ1-1	-	TRBV2
CASSQDHGSPYEQYF	TRBJ2-7	-	TRBV4-3
CASSYSVANEQFF	TRBJ2-1	-	TRBV6-5
CASSLLTSGRSVETQYF	TRBJ2-5	-	TRBV27
CASSIRGHNEQFF	TRBJ2-1	-	TRBV19
CASREGAGGGAYEQFF	TRBJ2-1	-	TRBV28
CAWRGDSLPNSPLHF	TRBJ1-6	-	TRBV30
CASSLPAGGDSTDTQYF	TRBJ2-3	-	TRBV7-6
CASSQPSGVEETQYF	TRBJ2-5	-	TRBV4-1
CASSQGGATYEQYF	TRBJ2-7	-	TRBV4-1
CASSYSNVNYGYTF	TRBJ1-2	once	TRBV6-6
CASSVDLAYNEQFF	TRBJ2-1	-	TRBV9
CASSQRQGVISYEQYF	TRBJ2-7	-	TRBV28
CASSNQDSGANVLTF	TRBJ2-6	-	TRBV19
CATSREVVGDTEAFF	TRBJ1-1	once	TRBV15
CASSLTGAGTSGMVQYF	TRBJ2-7	-	TRBV5-6
CASSPLEGANTEAFF	TRBJ1-1	-	TRBV5-1
CASSFRPDNEQFF	TRBJ2-1	-	TRBV28
CASSLLVGTSVLETQYF	TRBJ2-5	once	TRBV7-6
CASSEGDSAYEQYF	TRBJ2-7	-	TRBV2
CASSGDSLYEQYF	TRBJ2-7	-	TRBV6-1
CSVEGGSANVLTF	TRBJ2-6	-	TRBV29-1
CASSFFGLQAYSYEQYF	TRBJ2-7	-	TRBV5-5
CASSFGTAYNEQFF	TRBJ2-1	-	TRBV5-6
CASSVQPHNPNNEQFF	TRBJ2-1	-	TRBV9
CASSQRTGFYEQYF	TRBJ2-7	-	TRBV7-8
CASSLMAYEQYF	TRBJ2-7	-	TRBV28
CASAFQGSNSPLHF	TRBJ1-6	once	TRBV27
CASSSVGTANQPQHF	TRBJ1-5	-	TRBV27
CASSLRQLAGGPGEQYF	TRBJ2-7	-	TRBV7-2
CASSQTQGRPSGNTIYF	TRBJ1-3	-	TRBV4-1
CASSTLAGAGNEQFF	TRBJ2-1	-	TRBV7-6
CAISEEYGGNQPQHF	TRBJ1-5	-	TRBV10-3
CASSGDSTSYNEQFF	TRBJ2-1	-	TRBV25-1
CASSVGRGPPEQYF	TRBJ2-7	-	TRBV9
CASSLSSNQPQHF	TRBJ1-5	-	TRBV27
CASSPLTGAYEQYF	TRBJ2-7	-	TRBV27